A single sample gave rise to the 15 T cell receptor beta chains below, sequenced in a study of shared clonotypes between healthy human individuals. Repertoires were generated with immunoSEQ multiplex PCR, while TCRdb's copy carries only in-frame clones and drops some. The sample shows millions of clones, approximately 95% of them seen only once. Sequenced: naive CD4+ T cells from PBMCs. Subset reported: CD45RA+ positively selected. The origin of the receptors is a man younger than 35 in good health. Some clones in this sample may be carry-over from other donors' samples.

This clone was detected a few times. The chain combines TRBV7-6 with TRBJ1-1; 7 bases are shared with TRBD1. J gave up 2 bases and V 4 bases, and 1 base lay outside the gene matches. The CDR3 totals 13 residues. Germline CDR1 is SGHVS and CDR2 is FNYEAQ. CDR3 in DNA: TGTGCCAGCAGCTACAGGGGAAACACTGAAGCTTTCTTT. Amino acids: CASSYRGNTEAFF.

This chain connects TRBV29-1 to TRBJ1-1; D remains ambiguous. The CDR3 sequence is 11 residues long. Germline lookup yields CDR1 SQVTM and CDR2 ANQGSEA. Trimming stripped 8 bases from V and 0 bases from J, with 7 bases between. The CDR3 spells CSYHLNTEAFF. The CDR3 coding sequence is TGCAGCTATCACTTGAACACTGAAGCTTTCTTT. The complete variable domain, with remaining parts taken from reference TRBV29-1 and TRBJ1-1, reads SAVISQKPSRDICQRGTSLTIQCQVDSQVTMMFWYRQQPGQSLTLIATANQGSEATYESGFVIDKFPISRPNLTFSTLTVSNMSPEDSSIYLCSYHLNTEAFFGQGTRLTVV.

The CDR3 DNA sequence: TGTGCCAGCATGAAGGGACCACAGTCCCACGAGCAGTACTTC. Protein product: CASMKGPQSHEQYF. This chain connects TRBV6-5 to TRBJ2-7, with D perhaps matching TRBD1 or TRBD2 (5 bases each). The germline V and J ends were trimmed by 7 bases and 5 bases, with 18 bases remaining between them. The CDR3 covers 14 residues. Germline CDR1 MNHEY, CDR2 SVGAGI.

The gene calls are TRBV5-1 and TRBJ2-7; D might be TRBD1 or TRBD2, each matching 6 bases. V dropped 4 bases and J dropped 3 bases, with 14 bases sitting between them. The CDR3 sequence is 14 residues long. CDR1 and CDR2 (germline): SGHRS, YFSETQ. CDR3 nucleotide sequence: TGCGCCAGCAGCCTGGGGGGCAGTCACTACGAGCAGTACTTC. Protein product: CASSLGGSHYEQYF.

This chain connects TRBV5-1 to TRBJ2-5, with a weak D call TRBD1 (5 bases). The V end lost 0 bases, the J end lost 5 bases, and 11 bases lay between the germline ends. The CDR3 has 14 amino acids. Germline CDR1 and CDR2: SGHRS and YFSETQ. The CDR3 sequence is CASSLVQGKETQYF. CDR3 in DNA: TGCGCCAGCAGCTTGGTGCAGGGCAAGGAGACCCAGTACTTC. The full variable domain, with the rest looked up from reference TRBV5-1 and TRBJ2-5, is KAGVTQTPRYLIKTRGQQVTLSCSPISGHRSVSWYQQTPGQGLQFLFEYFSETQRNKGNFPGRFSGRQFSNSRSEMNVSTLELGDSALYLCASSLVQGKETQYFGPGTRLLVL.

The V gene is TRBV6-6, the J gene TRBJ2-3, with TRBD1 as a possible D gene (6 bases). The CDR3 consists of 13 residues. Looked up from germline, CDR1 is MNHNY and CDR2 is SVGAGI (reference sequence). V dropped 2 bases and J dropped 5 bases, with 8 bases sitting between them. CDR3 protein: CASSYLQGDTQYF. CDR3 nucleotide sequence: TGTGCCAGCAGTTACCTACAGGGAGATACGCAGTATTTT.

This chain uses TRBV10-3 with TRBJ2-7, with 7 bases identical to TRBD1. The CDR3 runs to 14 residues. Germline CDR1 ENHRY, CDR2 SYGVKD. Unmatched junction bases numbered 8, after V lost 6 bases and J lost 3 bases. The CDR3: CAIRGDSPVYEQYF. The CDR3 coding sequence is TGTGCCATCAGGGGGGACAGCCCTGTCTACGAGCAGTACTTC.

This chain uses TRBV6-6 with TRBJ1-1, with TRBD1 matching over 12 bases. V lost 6 bases and J lost 4; bases outside the gene matches: 9. CDR3 length equals 16 residues. The germline CDR1 and CDR2 sequences are MNHNY and SVGAGI (reference sequence). The CDR3 sequence: CASRREGQGAFTEAFF. Written as DNA, the CDR3 is TGTGCCAGCAGGCGAGAGGGACAGGGGGCATTCACTGAAGCTTTCTTT.

The rearrangement joins TRBV2 to TRBJ1-1, with D unresolved. The germline CDR1 and CDR2 sequences are SNHLY and FYNNEI. V was trimmed by 6 bases and J by 1 base, leaving 12 bases between them. The CDR3 has 14 amino acids. The CDR3 nucleotides are TGTGCCAGCAGCCTCATTATGAGGAACACTGAAGCTTTCTTT. Protein: CASSLIMRNTEAFF.

This clone was observed a few times. The same CDR3 arises from other DNA sequences in this sample as well. V usage is TRBV10-3 and J usage is TRBJ1-1; D unresolved. This CDR3 comprises 13 residues. Germline loops: CDR1 ENHRY, CDR2 SYGVKD. The germline V and J ends were trimmed by 2 bases and 5 bases, with 9 bases remaining between them. The CDR3 sequence is CAISERGKTEAFF. CDR3 in DNA: TGTGCCATCAGTGAGCGGGGTAAGACTGAAGCTTTCTTT.

The CDR3 here is CASSLASEELFF. As DNA, the CDR3 is TGTGCCAGCAGCTTAGCTTCTGAGGAGCTGTTTTTT. The chain employs TRBV7-6 and TRBJ2-2; D not resolved. The germline V and J ends were trimmed by 0 bases and 10 bases, with 6 bases remaining between them. There are 12 residues in the CDR3. Germline CDR1 reads SGHVS; CDR2 reads FNYEAQ.

The chain joins TRBV6-5 to TRBJ1-1; D gene uncertain. The CDR3 has 14 residues. The V end lost 5 bases, the J end lost 1 base, and 11 bases lay between the germline ends. Germline V gene lookup returns CDR1 MNHEY and CDR2 SVGAGI. CDR3 DNA sequence: TGTGCCAGCAGTAAACCCGGCAGGAACACTGAAGCTTTCTTT. It is translated as CASSKPGRNTEAFF.

Notes on this clone: Additional DNA sequences in this sample encode the identical CDR3. The V gene is TRBV29-1, the J gene TRBJ2-7; 9 bases are shared with TRBD1. Germline trimming cut 7 bases from V and 2 bases from J; bases unmatched to any gene: 3. CDR1 and CDR2 (germline): SQVTM, ANQGSEA. CDR3 length: 12 amino acids. The CDR3 DNA follows: TGCAGCGCCGGGACAGGGACCTACGAGCAGTACTTC. It yields the protein CSAGTGTYEQYF.

The rearrangement links TRBV7-6 to TRBJ2-5; TRBD1 is a possible D gene (5 bases). The CDR3 is 14 amino acids. V lost 2 bases, J lost 7 bases, and 14 bases lay in between. Germline assignment: CDR1 SGHVS and CDR2 FNYEAQ. The CDR3 DNA reads as TGTGCCAGCAGCTTAAATAGGGGTCAGGGGACCCAGTACTTC. Residues: CASSLNRGQGTQYF.

The rearrangement links TRBV7-9 to TRBJ2-3; no definite D call. The germline CDR1 and CDR2 sequences are SEHNR and FQNEAQ (reference sequence). The CDR3 has 12 residues. The V and J ends lost 6 bases and 4 bases respectively, with 8 bases between them. The CDR3 loop is CASRPEADTQYF. In DNA form, the CDR3 reads TGTGCCAGCAGACCAGAGGCAGATACGCAGTATTTT. Combining the CDR3 with reference TRBV7-9 and TRBJ2-3 gives the whole variable domain DTGVSQNPRHKITKRGQNVTFRCDPISEHNRLYWYRQTLGQGPEFLTYFQNEAQLEKSRLLSDRFSAERPKGSFSTLEIQRTEQGDSAMYLCASRPEADTQYFGPGTRLTVL.